Each of the 32 T cell receptor beta chains below was sequenced from the same sample in a study of breast tumors, draining lymph nodes, adjacent tissues. TCRdb fed the multiplex PCR reads into MiXCR, producing one record per CDR3 protein. The table includes around 300,000 distinct CDR3 sequences, over 30% detected once. Breast cancer patients provided tissue from their axillary draining lymph nodes. Material for sequencing was axillary lymph node tissue. All receptors derive from a female donor with breast cancer. Some clones in this sample may be carry-over from other donors' samples.

A word on this clonotype: A much more abundant neighbour one base away suggests this may be a read error. V and J are TRBV4-1 and TRBJ2-7, with 9 positions matching TRBD1. The CDR3 has 15 residues. The germline V gene encodes CDR1 MGHRA and CDR2 YSYEKL. In DNA, the CDR3 is TGTGCCAGCAGCCATGAAACAGGGGGCATAAACGAGCAGTACTTC. This gives the protein CASSHETGGINEQYF.

This clonotype was seen ten or more times. This sequence joins TRBV9 and TRBJ2-3; D gene uncertain. With 2 bases removed from V and 3 bases from J, the gap between germline ends came to 7 bases. Per the germline V gene, CDR1 is SGDLS and CDR2 is YYNGEE. The length of the CDR3 is 13 residues. CDR3 protein: CASSVHGTDTQYF. CDR3 nucleotide sequence: TGTGCCAGCAGCGTCCATGGGACAGATACGCAGTATTTT.

This clonotype was recorded at least ten times. The chain employs TRBV7-9 and TRBJ1-2, with TRBD1 matching over 11 bases. The V gene end was trimmed by 4 bases and the J gene end by 7 bases; junction bases not matched to a gene: 2. CDR3 length: 13 amino acids. Germline V gene lookup returns CDR1 SEHNR and CDR2 FQNEAQ (reference sequence). CDR3 in amino acids: CASSWTGGAGYTF. DNA for the CDR3: TGTGCCAGCAGCTGGACAGGGGGCGCTGGCTACACCTTC. Complete variable domain (other parts from reference TRBV7-9 and TRBJ1-2): DTGVSQNPRHKITKRGQNVTFRCDPISEHNRLYWYRQTLGQGPEFLTYFQNEAQLEKSRLLSDRFSAERPKGSFSTLEIQRTEQGDSAMYLCASSWTGGAGYTFGSGTRLTVV.

This clonotype was observed at least ten times. The V gene is TRBV20-1, the J gene TRBJ2-2, with 8 nucleotides matching TRBD2. The CDR3 runs to 16 residues. V trimming: 2 bases; J trimming: 6 bases; junction bases outside the gene matches: 11. Germline V lookup: CDR1 DFQATT, CDR2 SNEGSKA (reference sequence). This CDR3 reads CSARSAGGRLPGELFF. The CDR3 DNA reads TGCAGTGCTAGATCTGCAGGCGGGAGGTTGCCCGGGGAGCTGTTTTTT.

This clonotype was counted many times. The chain combines TRBV11-3 with TRBJ2-7, with 13 positions matching TRBD2. Trimming cost V 8 bases and J 7 bases; bases outside gene matches: 8. This CDR3 contains 14 residues. CDR1 is SGHNT and CDR2 is YENEEA in the germline V gene. The CDR3 coding sequence is TGTGCCAGCGGGGGGACTAGCGGGGAGGGGGAGCAGTACTTC. Protein: CASGGTSGEGEQYF.

The chain employs TRBV27 and TRBJ2-5, with a tentative D call TRBD2 (5 bases). The ends were cut back, 0 bases at V and 3 bases at J, with 8 bases in the middle. The CDR3 consists of 14 residues. CDR1 is MNHEY and CDR2 is SMNVEV in the germline V gene (reference sequence). The CDR3 loop is CASSLSPAEETQYF. Written as DNA, the CDR3 is TGTGCCAGCAGTTTATCCCCAGCGGAAGAGACCCAGTACTTC.

The chain uses TRBV20-1 and TRBJ1-4; D is unclear. The germline V gene has CDR1 DFQATT and CDR2 SNEGSKA (reference sequence). The CDR3 has 16 amino acids. Trimming took off 3 bases at V and 5 bases at J, with 19 bases between the two ends. The CDR3 DNA follows: TGCAGTGCTAGTATGTGGGAGAGGCTTTACAATGAAAAACTGTTTTTT. Amino acids: CSASMWERLYNEKLFF.

The rearrangement uses TRBV11-2 and TRBJ2-6; 10 nucleotides match TRBD2. Germline CDR1 and CDR2: SGHAT and FQNNGV. With 4 bases clipped from V and 10 bases from J, the junction kept 1 base outside the gene matches. The CDR3 length is 13 residues. CDR3 bases: TGTGCCAGCAGCTCTAGCGGGGGAAACGTCCTGACTTTC. Translating gives CASSSSGGNVLTF.

This sequence joins TRBV10-3 and TRBJ1-2; no clear D. V lost 8 bases to trimming and J lost 4 bases, with 11 bases between them. The CDR3 covers 12 residues. CDR1 is ENHRY and CDR2 is SYGVKD in the germline V gene. The CDR3 nucleotides read TGTGCCATCCGGACGGGGAGCTATGGCTACACCTTC. Translating gives CAIRTGSYGYTF.

Ten or more counts support this clonotype. The rearrangement joins TRBV30 to TRBJ2-7; D remains ambiguous. The germline V gene encodes CDR1 GTSNPN and CDR2 SVGIG (reference sequence). Trimming left V 0 bases short and J 4 bases short, with 4 bases between. The length of the CDR3 is 11 residues. For the CDR3, the DNA is TGTGCCTGGAGTGTGGGGTACGAGCAGTACTTC. Translating it yields CAWSVGYEQYF. Full variable domain (outside the CDR3, taken from reference TRBV30 and TRBJ2-7): SQTIHQWPATLVQPVGSPLSLECTVEGTSNPNLYWYRQAAGRGLQLLFYSVGIGQISSEVPQNLSASRPQDRQFILSSKKLLLSDSGFYLCAWSVGYEQYFGPGTRLTVT.

This clonotype was seen ten or more times. V and J are TRBV12-3 or TRBV12-4 and TRBJ2-5; unclear D gene. The CDR3 loop spans 13 amino acids. V gave up 5 bases and J gave up 2 bases, with 9 bases separating them. CDR3 amino acids: CASSAQVQETQYF. DNA of the CDR3: TGTGCCAGCAGTGCCCAGGTACAAGAGACCCAGTACTTC.

Many counts were recorded for this clonotype. The CDR3 is CASSQVAGGETQYF. For the CDR3, the DNA is TGTGCCAGCAGCCAGGTAGCTGGGGGAGAGACCCAGTACTTC. The gene calls are TRBV11-2 and TRBJ2-5; the D gene could be TRBD1 or TRBD2 (5 bases each). The V end lost 5 bases, the J end lost 4 bases, and 14 bases lay between the germline ends. Germline V gene lookup returns CDR1 SGHAT and CDR2 FQNNGV. The CDR3 totals 14 residues.

A few counts support this clonotype. It may be a read error: a sequence one base away is much more abundant. The chain joins TRBV20-1 to TRBJ2-7; D ambiguous. The CDR3 consists of 14 residues. Germline V gives CDR1 DFQATT, CDR2 SNEGSKA (reference sequence). V was clipped by 3 bases and J by 4 bases, with 16 bases between them. The CDR3 bases are TGCAGTGCTAGTCTTGGGGTGGGGTCATACGAGCAGTACTTC. It translates to CSASLGVGSYEQYF.

The table lists this clonotype with many counts. The J gene is TRBJ1-2, the V gene TRBV20-1, with 7 bases identical to TRBD1. Trimming removed 4 bases from V and 4 bases from J; junction bases left unmatched: 9. CDR1 is DFQATT, CDR2 SNEGSKA, per germline (reference sequence). The CDR3 loop spans 14 amino acids. The CDR3: CSATRLGQIYGYTF. The CDR3 nucleotides read TGCAGTGCTACCCGACTGGGACAGATCTATGGCTACACCTTC.

This sequence joins TRBV7-9 and TRBJ1-2, with TRBD1 identical over 9 bases. This CDR3 is built from 15 residues. V shed 5 bases and J 6 bases; nucleotides not matched to a gene: 10. Germline V gene data show CDR1 as SEHNR and CDR2 as FQNEAQ (reference sequence). Here the CDR3 reads CASSPSPGTGHGYTF. In DNA form, the CDR3 reads TGTGCCAGCAGCCCCAGTCCCGGGACAGGGCATGGCTACACCTTC.

Ten or more counts support this clonotype. The chain uses TRBV19 and TRBJ2-1; the D gene is possibly TRBD2 (6 bases). The CDR3 extends over 16 amino acids. CDR1 is LNHDA, CDR2 SQIVND, per germline (reference sequence). V was trimmed by 6 bases and J by 0 bases, leaving 15 bases between them. DNA of the CDR3: TGTGCCAGTAGAAAGGACTATCCGAGCTCCTACAATGAGCAGTTCTTC. Translation: CASRKDYPSSYNEQFF. Full variable domain (outside the CDR3, taken from reference TRBV19 and TRBJ2-1): DGGITQSPKYLFRKEGQNVTLSCEQNLNHDAMYWYRQDPGQGLRLIYYSQIVNDFQKGDIAEGYSVSREKKESFPLTVTSAQKNPTAFYLCASRKDYPSSYNEQFFGPGTRLTVL.

This chain links TRBV20-1 with TRBJ1-5, with 7 bases lining up with TRBD1. Germline CDR1 reads DFQATT; CDR2 reads SNEGSKA (reference sequence). V lost 4 bases and J lost 6; bases outside the gene matches: 9. This CDR3 is built from 14 residues. CDR3 bases: TGCAGTGCTAAGGGGATGACAGGGAGTCAGCCCCAGCATTTT. Translating gives CSAKGMTGSQPQHF.

J is TRBJ2-3 and V is TRBV6-2 or TRBV6-3; D unclear. The CDR3 loop spans 11 amino acids. Trimming stripped 1 base from V and 6 bases from J, with 2 bases between. Germline V gene sequence: CDR1 MNHEY, CDR2 SVGEGT. CDR3 nucleotide sequence: TGTGCCAGCAGTTACTTTGATACGCAGTATTTT. Protein sequence: CASSYFDTQYF.

The chain employs TRBV29-1 and TRBJ1-2; 8 nucleotides line up with TRBD1. Germline lookup yields CDR1 SQVTM and CDR2 ANQGSEA. The CDR3 has 13 amino acids. The ends lost 5 bases at V and 4 bases at J; junction bases unmatched: 6. The chain's CDR3 is CSVTGGSLYGYTF. Here the CDR3 DNA reads TGCAGCGTTACAGGGGGTTCTCTCTATGGCTACACCTTC. The variable domain in full, completed from reference TRBV29-1 and TRBJ1-2, reads SAVISQKPSRDICQRGTSLTIQCQVDSQVTMMFWYRQQPGQSLTLIATANQGSEATYESGFVIDKFPISRPNLTFSTLTVSNMSPEDSSIYLCSVTGGSLYGYTFGSGTRLTVV.

The V and J genes are TRBV5-4 and TRBJ2-5; 10 nucleotides line up with TRBD2. The CDR3 contains 15 residues. CDR1 and CDR2 from the germline V gene are SGHNT and YYREEE (reference sequence). With 0 bases clipped from V and 5 bases from J, the junction kept 4 bases outside the gene matches. CDR3 sequence (DNA): TGTGCCAGCAGCTTGGAAGCGGGGGGGAAGGAGACCCAGTACTTC. It codes for CASSLEAGGKETQYF. Together with reference TRBV5-4 and TRBJ2-5, the CDR3 gives the full variable domain: ETGVTQSPTHLIKTRGQQVTLRCSSQSGHNTVSWYQQALGQGPQFIFQYYREEENGRGNFPPRFSGLQFPNYSSELNVNALELDDSALYLCASSLEAGGKETQYFGPGTRLLVL.

The J gene is TRBJ1-2, the V gene TRBV24-1, with D possibly TRBD1 on 5 matching bases. Trimming left V 3 bases short and J 6 bases short, with 19 bases between. Germline CDR1 and CDR2: KGHDR and SFDVKD. The CDR3 is 16 amino acids. The CDR3: CATSDETSGMTDGYTF. The DNA for the CDR3 is TGTGCCACCAGTGATGAGACTAGCGGGATGACAGATGGCTACACCTTC.

This clonotype was detected ten times or more. The chain employs TRBV7-2 and TRBJ2-7, with unresolved D. In germline, CDR1 is SGHTA, CDR2 FQGNSA. This CDR3 has 13 residues. V was clipped by 3 bases and J by 7 bases, with 13 bases between them. The CDR3 loop reads CASSLAVRGEQYF. In nucleotides, the CDR3 is TGTGCCAGCAGCTTGGCCGTACGAGGAGAGCAGTACTTC.

CDR3 sequence: CASSQDYSRGPSYNEQFF. CDR3 nucleotide sequence: TGCGCCAGCAGCCAAGATTATTCCAGGGGGCCTTCCTACAATGAGCAGTTCTTC. The rearrangement uses TRBV4-3 and TRBJ2-1; the match to TRBD1 covers 8 bases. CDR3 length equals 18 residues. Germline assignment: CDR1 LGHNA and CDR2 YSLEER. V lost 0 bases and J lost 1; bases outside the gene matches: 8.

This clonotype was found many times. The rearrangement links TRBV20-1 to TRBJ2-1; the match to TRBD2 covers 10 bases. Germline values: CDR1 DFQATT, CDR2 SNEGSKA (reference sequence). The CDR3 spans 14 residues. CDR3 region: CSVPRTSGNNEQFF. For the CDR3, the DNA is TGCAGCGTACCCAGGACTAGCGGAAACAATGAGCAGTTCTTC.

This clonotype was observed at least ten times. One end of the junction fails to match germline, which may point to a read error. The V call is TRBV7-2, the J call TRBJ1-3; D possibly corresponds to TRBD1 (6 bases). Per the germline V gene, CDR1 is SGHTA and CDR2 is FQGNSA. The CDR3 contains 17 residues. The CDR3 DNA follows: TGTGCCAGCAGCAGACGGGTGGGGGGCGATACTGGAAACCCCATATATTTT. This translates into CASSRRVGGDTGNPIYF.

The rearrangement links TRBV14 to TRBJ1-1; no reliable D call. Germline CDR1 is SGHDN and CDR2 is FVKESK. V lost 2 bases and J 1 base, leaving 8 bases between the germline ends. There are 14 residues in the CDR3. The CDR3 coding sequence is TGTGCCAGCAGCCAACGTGTCGGGAACACTGAAGCTTTCTTT. This codes for CASSQRVGNTEAFF.

This clonotype was counted ten times or more. V gene TRBV4-3 combines with J gene TRBJ1-5; 8 bases are shared with TRBD1. There are 15 residues in the CDR3. The ends lost 4 bases at V and 4 bases at J; junction bases unmatched: 6. Germline-derived CDR1 and CDR2 are LGHNA and YSLEER. Written as DNA, the CDR3 is TGCGCCAGCAGCCTCGACAGGGGTGGGAATCAGCCCCAGCATTTT. It encodes CASSLDRGGNQPQHF.

This clonotype was seen at least ten times. The chain carries TRBV20-1 and TRBJ2-3; 8 nucleotides agree with TRBD2. The J segment lost 3 bases and the V segment lost 0 bases, leaving 11 bases of the junction unmatched. The germline V gene has CDR1 DFQATT and CDR2 SNEGSKA (reference sequence). The CDR3 consists of 17 residues. The DNA of the CDR3 is TGCAGTGCTAGAGACTTTTACGGGGGGGACGGGACAGATACGCAGTATTTT. It encodes CSARDFYGGDGTDTQYF.

This clonotype was counted a few times. Being one base from a much bigger clone, this may be a read error. This chain joins TRBV5-6 and TRBJ2-7; D possibly corresponds to TRBD2 (6 bases). Germline values: CDR1 SGHDT, CDR2 YYEEEE. V was pared by 3 bases and J by 5 bases, with 15 bases between. The CDR3 loop spans 14 amino acids. For the CDR3, the DNA is TGTGCCAGCAGCTCTAAGCGGGCGGGCCACGAGCAGTACTTC. Residues: CASSSKRAGHEQYF.

This CDR3 is CASSIGQAGSGELFF. CDR3 coding DNA: TGTGCCAGTAGTATCGGACAGGCGGGCTCCGGGGAGCTGTTTTTT. V usage is TRBV19 and J usage is TRBJ2-2; TRBD1 agrees at 7 bases. CDR1 is LNHDA and CDR2 is SQIVND in the germline V gene (reference sequence). The CDR3 sequence is 15 residues long. V lost 3 bases to trimming and J lost 6 bases; unmatched junction nucleotides: 7. Full variable domain (missing parts from reference TRBV19 and TRBJ2-2): DGGITQSPKYLFRKEGQNVTLSCEQNLNHDAMYWYRQDPGQGLRLIYYSQIVNDFQKGDIAEGYSVSREKKESFPLTVTSAQKNPTAFYLCASSIGQAGSGELFFGEGSRLTVL.

This clonotype was counted ten times or more. The chain uses TRBV24-1 and TRBJ2-1; 9 bases map to TRBD2. The CDR3 has 16 residues. Germline lookup yields CDR1 KGHDR and CDR2 SFDVKD. The ends lost 0 bases at V and 7 bases at J; junction bases unmatched: 6. CDR3 loop: CATSDLAGGPENEQFF. As DNA, the CDR3 is TGTGCCACCAGTGATTTGGCGGGAGGGCCTGAGAATGAGCAGTTCTTC.

Only a few counts were recorded for this clonotype. The chain links TRBV30 to TRBJ2-1, with TRBD1 identical over 7 bases. This CDR3 is 15 amino acids long. The germline CDR1 and CDR2 sequences are GTSNPN and SVGIG (reference sequence). J gave up 3 bases and V 2 bases, and 7 bases lay outside the gene matches. The CDR3 loop is CAWSKVTGIYNEQFF. The CDR3 region has the DNA TGTGCCTGGAGTAAGGTGACAGGGATCTACAATGAGCAGTTCTTC.